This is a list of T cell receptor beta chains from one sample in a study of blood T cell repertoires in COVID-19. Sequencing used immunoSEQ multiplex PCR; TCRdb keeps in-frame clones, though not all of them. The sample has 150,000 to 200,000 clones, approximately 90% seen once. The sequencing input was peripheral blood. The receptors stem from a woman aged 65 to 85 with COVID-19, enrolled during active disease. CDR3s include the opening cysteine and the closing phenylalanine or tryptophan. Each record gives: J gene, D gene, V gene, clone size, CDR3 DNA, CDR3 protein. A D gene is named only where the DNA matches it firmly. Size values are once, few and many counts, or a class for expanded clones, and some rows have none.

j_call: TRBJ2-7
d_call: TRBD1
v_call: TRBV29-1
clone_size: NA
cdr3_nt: TGCAGCGTTGGGGGTCCGGGACAGGGGGACGAGCAGTACTTC
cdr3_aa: CSVGGPGQGDEQYF

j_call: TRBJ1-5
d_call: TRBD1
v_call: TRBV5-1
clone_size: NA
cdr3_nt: TGCGCCAGCAGCGCTACAGGGGATCCGGGGCCCCAGCATTTT
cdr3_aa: CASSATGDPGPQHF

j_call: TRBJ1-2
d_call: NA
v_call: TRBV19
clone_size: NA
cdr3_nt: TGTGCCAGTAGTATAGAGGTCGGTGGCTACACCTTC
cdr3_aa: CASSIEVGGYTF

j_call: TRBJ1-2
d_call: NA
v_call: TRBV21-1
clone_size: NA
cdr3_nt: TGTGCCAGCAGCAAAGGGGAGGGGAGTGACTATGGCTACACCTTC
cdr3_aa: CASSKGEGSDYGYTF

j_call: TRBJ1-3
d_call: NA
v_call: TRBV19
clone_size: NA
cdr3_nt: TGTGCCAGTAACCCCCTCGGGGGCTCTGGAAACACCATATATTTT
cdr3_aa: CASNPLGGSGNTIYF

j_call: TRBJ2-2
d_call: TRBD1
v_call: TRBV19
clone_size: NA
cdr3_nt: TGTGCCAGTAGTACTACAGGGGGAGTTACCGGGGAGCTGTTTTTT
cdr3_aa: CASSTTGGVTGELFF

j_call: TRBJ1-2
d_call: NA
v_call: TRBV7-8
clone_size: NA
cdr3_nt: TGTGCCAGCAGCGAGAACAGGGAGGGTGGCTACACCTTC
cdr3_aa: CASSENREGGYTF

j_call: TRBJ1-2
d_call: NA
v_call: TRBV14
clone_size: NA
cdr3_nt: TGTGCCAGCAGCCAAGCCAGCCAGGTCTATGGCTACACCTTC
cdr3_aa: CASSQASQVYGYTF

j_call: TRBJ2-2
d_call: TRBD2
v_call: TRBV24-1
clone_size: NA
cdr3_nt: TGTGCCACCAGTGAAACTACTAGCGGGAGAACCGGGGAGCTGTTTTTT
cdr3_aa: CATSETTSGRTGELFF

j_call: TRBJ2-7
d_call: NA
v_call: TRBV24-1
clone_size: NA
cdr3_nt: TGTGCCACCAGTGATTTAACAGGGTACGAGCAGTACTTC
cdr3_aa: CATSDLTGYEQYF

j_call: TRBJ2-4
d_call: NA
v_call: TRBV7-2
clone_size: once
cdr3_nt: TGTGCCAGCAGCTTAGTGAATCCCCCGGACATTCAGTACTTC
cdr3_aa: CASSLVNPPDIQYF

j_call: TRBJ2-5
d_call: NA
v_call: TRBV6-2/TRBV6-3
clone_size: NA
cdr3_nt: TGTGCCAGCAGTACTAGTGCCGAGACCCAGTACTTC
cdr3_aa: CASSTSAETQYF

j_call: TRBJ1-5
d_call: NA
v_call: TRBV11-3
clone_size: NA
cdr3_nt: TGTGCCAGCAGCTTAGTGGGTAGGGGCCAGCCCCAGCATTTT
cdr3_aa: CASSLVGRGQPQHF

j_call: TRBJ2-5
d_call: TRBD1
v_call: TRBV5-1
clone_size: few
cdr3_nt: TGCGCCAGCAGAGGACAGGGAGAGACCCAGTACTTC
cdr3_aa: CASRGQGETQYF

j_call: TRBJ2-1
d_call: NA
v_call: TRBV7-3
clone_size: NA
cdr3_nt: TGTGCCAGCAGCTCGACAGGTAGCTCCTACAATGAGCAGTTCTTC
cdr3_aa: CASSSTGSSYNEQFF

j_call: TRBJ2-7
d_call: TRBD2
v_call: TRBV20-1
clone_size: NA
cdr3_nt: TGCAGTGCTAGTCTAGCGGGAGCCTTTTACGAGCAGTACTTC
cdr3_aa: CSASLAGAFYEQYF

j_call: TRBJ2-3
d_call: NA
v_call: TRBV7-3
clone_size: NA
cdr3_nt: TGTGCCAGCAGCTTAACGTCTACTAGCAGGACAGATACGCAGTATTTT
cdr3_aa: CASSLTSTSRTDTQYF